The next 3 T cell receptor beta chains were all read from a single sample in a study of T cells in Graves' hyperthyroidism and ophthalmopathy. RNA transcripts served as the template for amplifying TCR beta CDR3 regions. First-round RT-PCR targeting the TCR CDR3 was performed with the HTBI primer set. TCRdb itself ran the multiplex PCR reads through MiXCR, one entry per CDR3 protein. This table has more than 500,000 distinct CDR3 sequences, 40% to 50% appearing once. Material: peripheral blood or thyroid tissue (not recorded which). These receptor sequences come from an adult woman with Graves' disease, either hyperthyroidism or ophthalmopathy (not recorded which).

This clonotype was seen repeatedly, ten times or more. The gene calls are TRBV28 and TRBJ1-2; D is undetermined. The germline V and J ends were trimmed by 5 bases and 2 bases, with 3 bases remaining between them. The CDR3 spans 11 residues. Germline V gene sequence: CDR1 MDHEN, CDR2 SYDVKM. CDR3 sequence: CASSKNYGYTF. In nucleotides, the CDR3 is TGTGCCAGCAGTAAAAACTATGGCTACACCTTC.

Many counts were recorded for this clonotype. This chain links TRBV7-9 with TRBJ1-4, with D tentatively TRBD1 (5 bases). The CDR3 length is 16 residues. V was shortened by 5 bases and J by 4 bases, with 17 bases between the two germline ends. From germline, CDR1 is SEHNR and CDR2 FQNEAQ (reference sequence). CDR3 in amino acids: CASSRDGTLLNEKLFF. CDR3 DNA sequence: TGTGCCAGCAGCCGGGACGGCACCTTACTTAATGAAAAACTGTTTTTT.

The chain links TRBV25-1 to TRBJ1-2; tentatively, D is TRBD1 (5 bases). CDR1 is MGHDK, CDR2 SYGVNS, per germline. The V gene lost 8 bases and the J gene lost 4 bases, with 14 bases spanning the gap. The CDR3 is 13 residues long. DNA of the CDR3: TGTGCCAGCGTCGCGGGGCAGGGCTATGGCTACACCTTC. Its translation: CASVAGQGYGYTF.